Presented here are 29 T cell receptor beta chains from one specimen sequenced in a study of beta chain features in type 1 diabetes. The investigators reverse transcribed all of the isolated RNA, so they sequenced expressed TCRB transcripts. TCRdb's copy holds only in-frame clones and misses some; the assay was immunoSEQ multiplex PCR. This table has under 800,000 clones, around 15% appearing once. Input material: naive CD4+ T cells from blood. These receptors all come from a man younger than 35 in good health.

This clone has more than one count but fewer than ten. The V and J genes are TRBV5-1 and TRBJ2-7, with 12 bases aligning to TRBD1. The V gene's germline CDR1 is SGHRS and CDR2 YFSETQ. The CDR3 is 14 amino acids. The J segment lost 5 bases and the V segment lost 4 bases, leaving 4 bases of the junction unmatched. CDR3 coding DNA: TGCGCCAGCAGCACCGGGACAGGGGGCAACGAGCAGTACTTC. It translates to CASSTGTGGNEQYF.

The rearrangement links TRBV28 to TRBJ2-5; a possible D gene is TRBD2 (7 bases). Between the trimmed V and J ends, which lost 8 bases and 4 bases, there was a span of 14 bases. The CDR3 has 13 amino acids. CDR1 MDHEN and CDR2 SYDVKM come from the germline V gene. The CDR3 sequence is CASFRGGIETQYF. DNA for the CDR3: TGTGCCAGCTTTAGGGGGGGAATAGAGACCCAGTACTTC.

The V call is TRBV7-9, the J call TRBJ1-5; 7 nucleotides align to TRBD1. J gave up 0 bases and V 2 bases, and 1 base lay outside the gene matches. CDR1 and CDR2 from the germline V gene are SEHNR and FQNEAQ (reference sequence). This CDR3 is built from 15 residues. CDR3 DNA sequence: TGTGCCAGCAGCTTAAACAGGGGTAGCAATCAGCCCCAGCATTTT. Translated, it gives CASSLNRGSNQPQHF.

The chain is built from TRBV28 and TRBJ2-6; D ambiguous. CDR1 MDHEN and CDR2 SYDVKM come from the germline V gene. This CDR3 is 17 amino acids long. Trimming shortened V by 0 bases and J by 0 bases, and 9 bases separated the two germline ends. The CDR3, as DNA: TGTGCCAGCAGTTTATGGGCGGCAGTCTCTGGGGCCAACGTCCTGACTTTC. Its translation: CASSLWAAVSGANVLTF. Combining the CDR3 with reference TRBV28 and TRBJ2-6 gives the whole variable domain DVKVTQSSRYLVKRTGEKVFLECVQDMDHENMFWYRQDPGLGLRLIYFSYDVKMKEKGDIPEGYSVSREKKERFSLILESASTNQTSMYLCASSLWAAVSGANVLTFGAGSRLTVL.

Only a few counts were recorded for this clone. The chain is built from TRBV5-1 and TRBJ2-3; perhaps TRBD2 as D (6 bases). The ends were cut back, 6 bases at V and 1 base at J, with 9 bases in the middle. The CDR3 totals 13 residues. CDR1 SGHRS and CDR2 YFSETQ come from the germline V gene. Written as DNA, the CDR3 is TGCGCCAGCATGCCTAGCGGCACAGATACGCAGTATTTT. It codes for CASMPSGTDTQYF.

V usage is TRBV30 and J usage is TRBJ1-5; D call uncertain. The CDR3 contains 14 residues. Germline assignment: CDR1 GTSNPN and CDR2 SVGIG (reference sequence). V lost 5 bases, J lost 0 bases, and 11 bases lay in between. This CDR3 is CAWGRTDSNQPQHF. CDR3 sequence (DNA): TGTGCCTGGGGCAGAACAGATAGCAATCAGCCCCAGCATTTT.

CDR3 residues: CASSHEQGRVHGYTF. CDR3 coding DNA: TGTGCCAGCAGTCACGAACAGGGGCGGGTGCATGGCTACACCTTC. The chain has TRBV7-2 and TRBJ1-2, with TRBD1 matching 7 bases. The ends lost 6 bases at V and 6 bases at J; junction bases unmatched: 13. The CDR3 covers 15 residues. CDR1 is SGHTA and CDR2 is FQGNSA in the germline V gene. Filled out from reference TRBV7-2 and TRBJ1-2, the complete variable domain reads GAGVSQSPSNKVTEKGKDVELRCDPISGHTALYWYRQSLGQGLEFLIYFQGNSAPDKSGLPSDRFSAERTGGSVSTLTIQRTQQEDSAVYLCASSHEQGRVHGYTFGSGTRLTVV.

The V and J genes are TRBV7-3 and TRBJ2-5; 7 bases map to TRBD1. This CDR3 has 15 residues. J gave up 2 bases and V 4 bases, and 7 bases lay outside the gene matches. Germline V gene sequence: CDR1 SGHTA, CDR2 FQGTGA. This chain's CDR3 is CASSWLGDRQETQYF. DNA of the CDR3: TGTGCCAGCAGCTGGCTCGGGGACAGACAAGAGACCCAGTACTTC.

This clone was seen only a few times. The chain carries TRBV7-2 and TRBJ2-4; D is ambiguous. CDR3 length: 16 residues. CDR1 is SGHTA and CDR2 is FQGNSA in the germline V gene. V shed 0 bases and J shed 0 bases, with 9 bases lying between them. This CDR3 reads CASSLAIGLAKNIQYF. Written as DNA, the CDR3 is TGTGCCAGCAGCTTAGCCATAGGGTTAGCCAAAAACATTCAGTACTTC.

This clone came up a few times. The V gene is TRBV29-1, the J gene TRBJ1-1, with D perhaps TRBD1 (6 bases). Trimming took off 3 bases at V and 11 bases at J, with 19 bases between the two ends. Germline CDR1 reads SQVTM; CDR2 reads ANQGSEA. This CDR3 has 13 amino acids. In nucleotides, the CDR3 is TGCAGCGTTGACCTGAAACAGGGATTTGGGGCTTTCTTT. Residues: CSVDLKQGFGAFF.

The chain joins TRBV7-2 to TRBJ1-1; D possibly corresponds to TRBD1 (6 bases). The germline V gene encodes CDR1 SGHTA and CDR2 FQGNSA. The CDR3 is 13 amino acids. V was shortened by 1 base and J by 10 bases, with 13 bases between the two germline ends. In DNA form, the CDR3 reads TGTGCCAGCAGCTTAGAACCAGGGGCGCGAGCTTTCTTT. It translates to CASSLEPGARAFF.

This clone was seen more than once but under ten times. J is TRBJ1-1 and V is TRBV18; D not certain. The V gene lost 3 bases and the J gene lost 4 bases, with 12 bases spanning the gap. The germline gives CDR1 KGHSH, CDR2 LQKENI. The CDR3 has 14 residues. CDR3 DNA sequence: TGTGCCAGCTCACCCTACCGACAAGGCACTGAAGCTTTCTTT. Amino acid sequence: CASSPYRQGTEAFF.

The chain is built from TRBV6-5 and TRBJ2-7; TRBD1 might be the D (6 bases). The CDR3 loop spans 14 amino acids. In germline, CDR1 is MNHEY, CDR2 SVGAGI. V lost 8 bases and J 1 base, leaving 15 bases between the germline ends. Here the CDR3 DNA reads TGTGCCAGCGGGCCCGGGACATCTTCCTACGAGCAGTACTTC. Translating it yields CASGPGTSSYEQYF.

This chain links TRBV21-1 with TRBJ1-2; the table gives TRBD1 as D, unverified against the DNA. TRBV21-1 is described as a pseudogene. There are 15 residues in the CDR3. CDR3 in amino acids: CASSNRGPGVYGYTF. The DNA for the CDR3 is TGTGCCAGCAGCAATAGGGGCCCTGGTGTGTATGGCTACACCTTC.

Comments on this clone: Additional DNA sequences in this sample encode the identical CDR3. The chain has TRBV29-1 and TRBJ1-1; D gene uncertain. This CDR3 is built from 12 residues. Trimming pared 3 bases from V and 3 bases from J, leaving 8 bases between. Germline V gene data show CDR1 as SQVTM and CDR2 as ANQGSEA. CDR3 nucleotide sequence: TGCAGCGTTGATCGGGGAGACACTGAAGCTTTCTTT. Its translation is CSVDRGDTEAFF. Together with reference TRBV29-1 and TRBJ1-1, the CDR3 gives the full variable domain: SAVISQKPSRDICQRGTSLTIQCQVDSQVTMMFWYRQQPGQSLTLIATANQGSEATYESGFVIDKFPISRPNLTFSTLTVSNMSPEDSSIYLCSVDRGDTEAFFGQGTRLTVV.

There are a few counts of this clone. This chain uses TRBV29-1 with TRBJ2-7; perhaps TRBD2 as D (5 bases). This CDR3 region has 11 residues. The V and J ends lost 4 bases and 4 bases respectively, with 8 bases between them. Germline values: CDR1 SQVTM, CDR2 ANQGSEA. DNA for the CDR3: TGCAGCGTTGTTCGAGGGTACGAGCAGTACTTC. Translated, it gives CSVVRGYEQYF.

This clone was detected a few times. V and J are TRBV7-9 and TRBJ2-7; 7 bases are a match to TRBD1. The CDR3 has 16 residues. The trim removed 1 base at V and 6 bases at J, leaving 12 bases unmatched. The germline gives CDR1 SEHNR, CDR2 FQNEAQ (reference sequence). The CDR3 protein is CASSLGGTGASGEQYF. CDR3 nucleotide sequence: TGTGCCAGCAGCTTAGGAGGCACAGGGGCGTCGGGCGAGCAGTACTTC.

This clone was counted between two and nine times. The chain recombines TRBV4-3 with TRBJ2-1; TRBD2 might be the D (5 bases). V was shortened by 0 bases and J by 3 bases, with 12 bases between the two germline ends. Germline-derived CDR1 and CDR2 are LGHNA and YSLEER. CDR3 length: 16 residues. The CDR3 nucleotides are TGCGCCAGCAGCCAAGATTTAAGCGGCCTCTACAATGAGCAGTTCTTC. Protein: CASSQDLSGLYNEQFF.

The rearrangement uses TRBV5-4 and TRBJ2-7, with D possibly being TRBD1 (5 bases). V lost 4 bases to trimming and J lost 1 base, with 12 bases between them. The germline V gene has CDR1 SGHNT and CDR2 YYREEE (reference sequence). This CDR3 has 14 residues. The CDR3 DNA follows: TGTGCCAGCAGCCATCCGACAGATTCCTACGAGCAGTACTTC. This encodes CASSHPTDSYEQYF.

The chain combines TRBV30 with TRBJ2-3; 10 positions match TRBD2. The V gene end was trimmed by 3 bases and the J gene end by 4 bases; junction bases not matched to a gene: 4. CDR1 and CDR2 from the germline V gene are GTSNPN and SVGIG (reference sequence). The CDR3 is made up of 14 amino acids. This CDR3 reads CAWRTAGGPDTQYF. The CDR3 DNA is TGTGCCTGGAGGACAGCGGGGGGGCCAGATACGCAGTATTTT.

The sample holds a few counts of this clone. The CDR3 region is CASSSGEQYF. The CDR3 DNA is TGTGCCAGCAGTTCCGGAGAGCAGTACTTC. The genes are TRBV6-1 and TRBJ2-7; D ambiguous. Germline loops: CDR1 MNHNS, CDR2 SASEGT. V lost 5 bases and J lost 7, with 6 bases in between. The CDR3 totals 10 residues.

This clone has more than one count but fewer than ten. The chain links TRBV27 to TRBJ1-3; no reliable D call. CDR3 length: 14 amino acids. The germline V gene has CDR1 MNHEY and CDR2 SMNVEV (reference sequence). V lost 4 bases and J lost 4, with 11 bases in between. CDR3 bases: TGTGCCAGCAGTTCACGACTGGAGGGAAACACCATATATTTT. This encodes CASSSRLEGNTIYF.

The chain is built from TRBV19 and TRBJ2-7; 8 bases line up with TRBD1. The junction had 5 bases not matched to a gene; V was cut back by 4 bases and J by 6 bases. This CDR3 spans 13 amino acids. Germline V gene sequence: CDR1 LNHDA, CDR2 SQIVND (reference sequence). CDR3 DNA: TGTGCCAGTAGTAGGGACAGGATCGGCGAGCAGTACTTC. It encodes CASSRDRIGEQYF.

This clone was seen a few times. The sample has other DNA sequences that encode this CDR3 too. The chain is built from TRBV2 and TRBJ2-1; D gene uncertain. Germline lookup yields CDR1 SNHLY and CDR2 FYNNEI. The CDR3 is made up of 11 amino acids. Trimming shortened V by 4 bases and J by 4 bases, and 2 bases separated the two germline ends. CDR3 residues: CASSAYNEQFF. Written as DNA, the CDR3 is TGTGCCAGCAGTGCTTACAATGAGCAGTTCTTC.

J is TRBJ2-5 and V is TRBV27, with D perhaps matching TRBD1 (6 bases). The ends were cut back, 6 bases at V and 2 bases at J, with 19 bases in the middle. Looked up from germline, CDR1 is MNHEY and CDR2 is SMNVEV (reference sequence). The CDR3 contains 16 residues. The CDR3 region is CASRRRQGFTQETQYF. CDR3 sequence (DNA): TGTGCCAGCAGAAGGCGTCAGGGGTTCACACAAGAGACCCAGTACTTC.

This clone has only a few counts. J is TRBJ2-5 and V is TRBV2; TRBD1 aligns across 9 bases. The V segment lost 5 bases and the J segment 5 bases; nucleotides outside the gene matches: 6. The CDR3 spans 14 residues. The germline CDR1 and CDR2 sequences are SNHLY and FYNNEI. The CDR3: CASSTGTGLETQYF. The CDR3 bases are TGTGCCAGCAGTACCGGGACAGGGCTGGAGACCCAGTACTTC.

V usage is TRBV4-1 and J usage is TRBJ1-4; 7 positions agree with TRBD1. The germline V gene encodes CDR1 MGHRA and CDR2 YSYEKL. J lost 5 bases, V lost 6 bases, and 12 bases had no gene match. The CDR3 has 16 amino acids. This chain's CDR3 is CASSRNAGTENEKLFF. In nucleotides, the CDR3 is TGCGCCAGCAGTCGAAACGCCGGGACAGAAAATGAAAAACTGTTTTTT.

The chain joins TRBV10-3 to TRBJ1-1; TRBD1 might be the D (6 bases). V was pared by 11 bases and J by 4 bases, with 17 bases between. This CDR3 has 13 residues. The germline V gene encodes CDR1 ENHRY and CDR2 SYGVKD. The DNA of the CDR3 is TGTGCCGTTTTAAACACAGGGCTCACTGAAGCTTTCTTT. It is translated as CAVLNTGLTEAFF.

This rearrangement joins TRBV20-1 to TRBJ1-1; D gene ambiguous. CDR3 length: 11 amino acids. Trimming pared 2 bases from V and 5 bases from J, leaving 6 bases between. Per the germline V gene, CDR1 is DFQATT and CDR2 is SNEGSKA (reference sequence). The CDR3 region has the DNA TGCAGTGCTAGACTACGTACTGAAGCTTTCTTT. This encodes CSARLRTEAFF.